These 17 T cell receptor beta chains were sequenced from one sample in a study of neoadjuvant anti-PD-1 for oral cavity cancer (dated by TCRdb to the early 2020s). Libraries were built with the immunoSEQ multiplex PCR assay. As stored in TCRdb, this immuneACCESS dataset retains in-frame rearrangements with V and J assigned. A fraction of the clones does not appear; measured against another copy, unresolved V genes explain less than half of the discrepancy, and the remainder lacks a known reason. For this sample the table gives 55,000 to 75,000 clones, of which roughly three quarters were detected only once. Around 2.6% of the sample lies in the top ten. The intended sense of this specimen's time point label: before neoadjuvant nivolumab. The input for sequencing was PBMCs, taken before nivolumab (anti-PD-1) treatment. All receptors derive from a person between 40 and 80 years old with oral cavity squamous cell carcinoma.

The rearrangement links TRBV2 to TRBJ1-1; D is ambiguous. Trimming cost V 3 bases and J 0 bases, with 5 bases left between them. This CDR3 has 13 residues. Per germline, CDR1 SNHLY and CDR2 FYNNEI. The CDR3 nucleotides read TGTGCCAGCAGTGATGGTGTGAACACTGAAGCTTTCTTT. Protein product: CASSDGVNTEAFF.

V usage is TRBV5-6 and J usage is TRBJ1-5; D is possibly TRBD1 (6 bases). Trimming stripped 4 bases from V and 5 bases from J, with 19 bases between. CDR1 is SGHDT, CDR2 YYEEEE, per germline. This CDR3 comprises 16 residues. The CDR3 DNA reads TGTGCCAGCAGCACCTACAGGGAGATGATAGATCAGCCCCAGCATTTT. Protein: CASSTYREMIDQPQHF.

The genes are TRBV19 and TRBJ1-4; 7 nucleotides agree with TRBD1. Germline V lookup: CDR1 LNHDA, CDR2 SQIVND (reference sequence). The CDR3 contains 20 residues. V gave up 3 bases and J gave up 3 bases; unmatched junction bases: 19. DNA for the CDR3: TGTGCCAGTAGTATCGGCCGCCGGGGACAGCTCTCTTTATCTAATGAAAAACTGTTTTTT. It encodes CASSIGRRGQLSLSNEKLFF.

The rearrangement links TRBV10-3 to TRBJ2-5; D gene unclear. Germline values: CDR1 ENHRY, CDR2 SYGVKD. Trimming removed 11 bases at V and 4 bases at J, with 11 bases between. The CDR3 is 11 residues long. As DNA, the CDR3 is TGTGCCTCCTCCCCTGGAGAGACCCAGTACTTC. This gives the protein CASSPGETQYF.

This rearrangement joins TRBV7-8 to TRBJ1-3; D call uncertain. V gave up 1 base and J gave up 0 bases, with 19 bases separating them. The CDR3 sequence is 19 residues long. Germline lookup yields CDR1 SGHVS and CDR2 FQNEAQ. The CDR3 coding sequence is TGTGCCAGCAGCTTAGAATCCCCGCGGGGTCTTAGCTCTGGAAACACCATATATTTT. As protein: CASSLESPRGLSSGNTIYF.

This clone came up a few times. This chain links TRBV9 with TRBJ2-3; 8 nucleotides align to TRBD2. This CDR3 comprises 15 residues. V shed 1 base and J 4 bases; nucleotides not matched to a gene: 5. The germline gives CDR1 SGDLS, CDR2 YYNGEE. Written as DNA, the CDR3 is TGTGCCAGCAGCGTACGCGGGGGGTCACCAGATACGCAGTATTTT. This codes for CASSVRGGSPDTQYF.

The V call is TRBV29-1, the J call TRBJ1-2, with D unclear. The germline V gene encodes CDR1 SQVTM and CDR2 ANQGSEA. V dropped 4 bases and J dropped 2 bases, with 8 bases sitting between them. This CDR3 contains 12 residues. The CDR3 DNA reads as TGCAGCGTTGTGAGGCAGAACTATGGCTACACCTTC. Translating gives CSVVRQNYGYTF.

The rearrangement uses TRBV5-5 and TRBJ1-1, with 9 bases that match TRBD1. The CDR3 has 19 residues. V gave up 4 bases and J gave up 5 bases; unmatched junction bases: 21. Germline CDR1 is SGHKS and CDR2 is YYEKEE (reference sequence). The CDR3 reads CASSLTKPGTGLVRTEAFF. CDR3 nucleotide sequence: TGTGCCAGCAGCCTAACCAAACCCGGGACAGGGTTAGTGAGGACTGAAGCTTTCTTT.

The V and J genes are TRBV30 and TRBJ2-1; 9 nucleotides line up with TRBD1. CDR3 length: 13 residues. V was pared by 4 bases and J by 10 bases, with 8 bases of the junction left unmatched. Germline V gene sequence: CDR1 GTSNPN, CDR2 SVGIG (reference sequence). This CDR3 reads CAWKGDRDGEQFF. Written as DNA, the CDR3 is TGTGCCTGGAAGGGGGACAGGGATGGGGAGCAGTTCTTC.

This sequence joins TRBV7-3 and TRBJ2-3, with 12 positions matching TRBD2. The germline CDR1 and CDR2 sequences are SGHTA and FQGTGA. The CDR3 totals 16 residues. Germline trimming cut 5 bases from V and 2 bases from J; bases unmatched to any gene: 5. CDR3 region: CASSPSGRVLTDTQYF. In DNA, the CDR3 is TGTGCCAGCAGCCCTAGCGGGAGGGTCCTCACAGATACGCAGTATTTT. The variable domain in full, with the rest retrieved from reference TRBV7-3 and TRBJ2-3, is GAGVSQTPSNKVTEKGKYVELRCDPISGHTALYWYRQSLGQGPEFLIYFQGTGAADDSGLPNDRFFAVRPEGSVSTLKIQRTERGDSAVYLCASSPSGRVLTDTQYFGPGTRLTVL.

The rearrangement uses TRBV5-6 and TRBJ2-7, with 8 bases matching TRBD1. The CDR3 has 15 amino acids. Losses at the gene ends were 3 bases for V and 3 bases for J; bases not matched to a gene: 8. Germline lookup yields CDR1 SGHDT and CDR2 YYEEEE. The CDR3 coding sequence is TGTGCCAGCAGCTCCCTGGACAGGGATCGCTACGAGCAGTACTTC. It encodes CASSSLDRDRYEQYF. Using reference TRBV5-6 and TRBJ2-7 for the parts outside the CDR3, the full variable domain is DAGVTQSPTHLIKTRGQQVTLRCSPKSGHDTVSWYQQALGQGPQFIFQYYEEEERQRGNFPDRFSGHQFPNYSSELNVNALLLGDSALYLCASSSLDRDRYEQYFGPGTRLTVT.

The V call is TRBV9, the J call TRBJ2-3; no clear D gene. CDR3 length: 15 amino acids. Deletions cut 4 bases from V and 1 base from J, with 13 bases between. Germline CDR1 is SGDLS and CDR2 is YYNGEE. The CDR3 region has the DNA TGTGCCAGCAGCCCAGTAGCAGGACGCACAGATACGCAGTATTTT. Its protein is CASSPVAGRTDTQYF.

The V gene is TRBV10-2, the J gene TRBJ1-6; perhaps TRBD1 as D (6 bases). Germline V gene data show CDR1 as WSHSY and CDR2 as SAAADI. Deletions cut 6 bases from V and 7 bases from J, with 16 bases between. The CDR3 has 15 residues. The CDR3 region is CASRGGLAANSPLHF. CDR3 nucleotide sequence: TGCGCCAGCAGAGGGGGACTGGCGGCGAATTCACCCCTCCACTTT.

V is TRBV29-1 and J is TRBJ2-1; 7 nucleotides agree with TRBD2. J lost 5 bases, V lost 8 bases, and 18 bases had no gene match. Germline CDR1 SQVTM, CDR2 ANQGSEA. The CDR3 is 16 amino acids. The CDR3 here is CSTRDSGSGSHNEQFF. The CDR3 DNA follows: TGCAGCACTCGGGATAGCGGGTCAGGCAGCCACAATGAGCAGTTCTTC.

The chain couples TRBV4-2 to TRBJ2-2; 11 bases line up with TRBD1. J gave up 4 bases and V 3 bases, and 7 bases lay outside the gene matches. Germline loops: CDR1 LGHNA, CDR2 YNFKEQ. The length of the CDR3 is 17 residues. CDR3 DNA sequence: TGTGCCAGCAGCCACCCGGGACAGGGGGTCAGCACCGGGGAGCTGTTTTTT. Encoded protein: CASSHPGQGVSTGELFF.

The V gene is TRBV5-4, the J gene TRBJ1-1, with D maybe TRBD1 (5 bases). This CDR3 contains 14 residues. The V end was cut by 4 bases, the J end by 4 bases, with 14 bases between. Per the germline V gene, CDR1 is SGHNT and CDR2 is YYREEE (reference sequence). The CDR3 loop reads CASSPGPGGTEAFF. CDR3 sequence (DNA): TGTGCCAGCAGCCCGGGACCTGGTGGCACTGAAGCTTTCTTT.

Points on this clone: The sample carries other DNA sequences with the same CDR3. The CDR3 DNA reads TGCGCCAGCAGCCAAGATCGGGGAGATGAAAAACTGTTTTTT. Translation gives CASSQDRGDEKLFF. The chain combines TRBV4-1 with TRBJ1-4; D uncertain. The CDR3 totals 14 residues. V was clipped by 0 bases and J by 6 bases, with 8 bases between them. Germline V lookup: CDR1 MGHRA, CDR2 YSYEKL.